These 21 T cell receptor beta chains originate from one sample sequenced in a study of Graves' ophthalmopathy and Graves' hyperthyroidism. RNA transcripts yielded amplified TCR beta CDR3 regions. First-round RT-PCR with HTBI primers preceded a second-round multiplex PCR. TCRdb passed the multiplex PCR reads through MiXCR, listing each CDR3 protein once. The profile shows about 620,000 distinct CDR3 sequences, approximately 21% of them singletons. Sequenced: peripheral blood. Every receptor here comes from a young woman with stable Graves' hyperthyroidism. Some clones in this sample may be carry-over from other donors' samples.

This clonotype was observed a handful of times. DNA of the CDR3: TGTGCCAGCAGTTTAAGTCGTCAGGGGGCGCCTGGAAACACCATATATTTT. This gives the protein CASSLSRQGAPGNTIYF. The chain uses TRBV28 and TRBJ1-3; 8 nucleotides match TRBD1. Germline assignment: CDR1 MDHEN and CDR2 SYDVKM. Trimming at V came to 2 bases and at J to 2 bases, leaving 8 bases not matched to a gene. The CDR3 consists of 17 residues.

The chain recombines TRBV20-1 with TRBJ1-6; 7 bases fit TRBD1. Germline V gives CDR1 DFQATT, CDR2 SNEGSKA (reference sequence). The CDR3 covers 15 residues. V lost 3 bases, J lost 10 bases, and 12 bases stayed unmatched. The CDR3 protein is CSARDLSTGSSPLHF. The DNA for the CDR3 is TGCAGTGCTAGGGACCTCTCGACAGGGTCCTCACCCCTCCACTTT.

This clonotype was picked up many times. The gene calls are TRBV7-2 and TRBJ1-5; D may be TRBD1 (5 bases). V was shortened by 4 bases and J by 1 base, with 11 bases between the two germline ends. CDR1 is SGHTA, CDR2 FQGNSA, per germline. This CDR3 contains 15 residues. The CDR3 here is CASSSGTSSNQPQHF. CDR3 DNA sequence: TGTGCCAGCAGCTCCGGGACTTCCAGCAATCAGCCCCAGCATTTT.

This clonotype was picked up many times. The rearrangement uses TRBV20-1 and TRBJ1-1; 7 bases agree with TRBD1. The germline V gene encodes CDR1 DFQATT and CDR2 SNEGSKA (reference sequence). Trimming at V came to 6 bases and at J to 5 bases, leaving 12 bases not matched to a gene. This CDR3 comprises 14 residues. CDR3: CSATSGGLRTEAFF. The DNA of the CDR3 is TGCAGTGCCACCTCAGGGGGGCTGCGAACTGAAGCTTTCTTT.

The chain recombines TRBV30 with TRBJ2-5, with TRBD2 matching 12 bases. The J segment lost 2 bases and the V segment lost 0 bases, leaving 7 bases of the junction unmatched. The CDR3 contains 17 residues. CDR1 and CDR2 from the germline V gene are GTSNPN and SVGIG (reference sequence). The CDR3 reads CAWSVGRLAGGQETQYF. Here the CDR3 DNA reads TGTGCCTGGAGTGTTGGGAGGCTAGCGGGGGGGCAAGAGACCCAGTACTTC.

This clonotype was recorded many times. The chain recombines TRBV28 with TRBJ1-1; a possible D gene is TRBD1 (5 bases). The germline V and J ends were trimmed by 9 bases and 0 bases, with 17 bases remaining between them. The CDR3 is 15 amino acids. From germline, CDR1 is MDHEN and CDR2 SYDVKM. The CDR3 DNA sequence: TGTGCCAGTTTAGGCGGGGGGGTAGTGAACACTGAAGCTTTCTTT. It is translated as CASLGGGVVNTEAFF.

This clonotype was detected many times. V usage is TRBV19 and J usage is TRBJ2-7, with D perhaps TRBD2 (7 bases). Germline V CDR1 and CDR2: LNHDA, SQIVND (reference sequence). Trimming removed 4 bases from V and 7 bases from J, with 23 bases in between. This CDR3 region has 16 residues. CDR3 sequence reads: CASSTRSRRGPWEQYF. In DNA form, the CDR3 reads TGTGCCAGTAGTACCCGGTCTAGGCGGGGGCCTTGGGAGCAGTACTTC. The whole variable domain, remainder taken from reference TRBV19 and TRBJ2-7, is DGGITQSPKYLFRKEGQNVTLSCEQNLNHDAMYWYRQDPGQGLRLIYYSQIVNDFQKGDIAEGYSVSREKKESFPLTVTSAQKNPTAFYLCASSTRSRRGPWEQYFGPGTRLTVT.

This clonotype was recorded many times. This sequence joins TRBV19 and TRBJ2-5; 11 bases match TRBD2. Germline-derived CDR1 and CDR2 are LNHDA and SQIVND (reference sequence). The CDR3 is 17 residues long. V trimming: 4 bases; J trimming: 3 bases; junction bases outside the gene matches: 10. CDR3 sequence reads: CASSTPRGTSGKETQYF. For the CDR3, the DNA is TGTGCCAGTAGTACGCCTCGAGGGACTAGCGGAAAAGAGACCCAGTACTTC.

J is TRBJ2-7 and V is TRBV14; perhaps TRBD1 as D (5 bases). Looked up from germline, CDR1 is SGHDN and CDR2 is FVKESK. The germline V and J ends were trimmed by 3 bases and 2 bases, with 11 bases remaining between them. CDR3 length: 14 amino acids. In DNA, the CDR3 is TGTGCCAGCAGCCATTGGGGCTTTGCCTACGAGCAGTACTTC. Protein: CASSHWGFAYEQYF.

This clonotype was detected ten times or more. The CDR3 sequence is CASTRDGNTYEQYF. The CDR3 region has the DNA TGTGCCAGCACTCGGGACGGTAACACCTACGAGCAGTACTTC. V gene TRBV6-2 or TRBV6-3 combines with J gene TRBJ2-7; D could derive from TRBD1 or TRBD2 (5 bases each). From germline, CDR1 is MNHEY and CDR2 SVGEGT. The length of the CDR3 is 14 residues. Trimming removed 7 bases from V and 2 bases from J, with 15 bases in between.

Ten or more counts support this clonotype. The chain carries TRBV6-2 or TRBV6-3 and TRBJ2-2, with a weak D call TRBD2 (6 bases). Germline V gene sequence: CDR1 MNHEY, CDR2 SVGEGT. There are 14 residues in the CDR3. Trimming pared 6 bases from V and 4 bases from J, leaving 12 bases between. The CDR3 loop reads CASSPGLLTGELFF. As DNA, the CDR3 is TGTGCCAGCAGCCCGGGACTTCTCACCGGGGAGCTGTTTTTT.

This clonotype was found many times. The chain has TRBV19 and TRBJ2-6; D is undetermined. Trimming shortened V by 4 bases and J by 3 bases, and 10 bases separated the two germline ends. CDR1 is LNHDA and CDR2 is SQIVND in the germline V gene (reference sequence). This CDR3 region has 15 residues. CDR3 DNA: TGTGCCAGTAGTACCCCATATGGTGGGGCCAACGTCCTGACTTTC. It yields the protein CASSTPYGGANVLTF.

At least ten counts were recorded for this clonotype. The chain uses TRBV28 and TRBJ2-7, with 12 bases aligning to TRBD2. Germline V gene data show CDR1 as MDHEN and CDR2 as SYDVKM. V dropped 7 bases and J dropped 5; count of bases not matched to a gene: 6. The CDR3 totals 14 residues. The CDR3, as DNA: TGTGCCAGCAAGGCTAGCGGGAGGGGAAACGAGCAGTACTTC. Its translation: CASKASGRGNEQYF.

This clonotype was counted between two and nine times. V and J are TRBV12-3 or TRBV12-4 and TRBJ1-3; a possible D gene is TRBD1 (5 bases). V shed 0 bases and J shed 4 bases, with 10 bases lying between them. The CDR3 is 15 residues long. The CDR3 DNA reads TGTGCCAGCAGTTTAGCGCACAGGTCCGGAAACACCATATATTTT. Translation: CASSLAHRSGNTIYF.

There are many counts of this clonotype. The chain uses TRBV6-4 and TRBJ2-2, with D perhaps given as TRBD1 or TRBD2 (5 bases each). The CDR3 runs to 15 residues. V lost 7 bases to trimming and J lost 6 bases, with 18 bases between them. CDR1 is MRHNA, CDR2 SNTAGT, per germline. The CDR3 is CASNHGAWCAGELFF. CDR3 sequence (DNA): TGTGCCAGCAACCACGGGGCCTGGTGTGCCGGGGAGCTGTTTTTT.

This clonotype was counted at least ten times. The chain joins TRBV6-2 or TRBV6-3 to TRBJ1-2; TRBD1 is a possible D gene (6 bases). V gave up 5 bases and J gave up 8 bases, with 15 bases separating them. CDR3 length: 13 residues. Germline CDR1 MNHEY, CDR2 SVGEGT. The CDR3 DNA sequence: TGTGCCAGCAGTACCGACAGGCAATTGGGCTACACCTTC. It encodes CASSTDRQLGYTF.

The rearrangement joins TRBV20-1 to TRBJ2-5, with TRBD1 as a possible D gene (5 bases). The V end lost 2 bases, the J end lost 7 bases, and 17 bases lay between the germline ends. The germline V gene has CDR1 DFQATT and CDR2 SNEGSKA (reference sequence). The length of the CDR3 is 14 residues. CDR3 amino acids: CSARPDRSRVTQYF. CDR3 sequence (DNA): TGCAGTGCTAGACCAGACAGATCAAGAGTGACCCAGTACTTC.

This clonotype was recorded many times. This CDR3 reads CASTEGLTDEQYF. The CDR3 DNA reads as TGTGCCAGCACCGAGGGACTAACCGACGAGCAGTACTTC. The J gene is TRBJ2-7, the V gene TRBV3-1; 7 bases fit TRBD2. Germline CDR1 LGHDT, CDR2 YNNKEL (reference sequence). The CDR3 is made up of 13 amino acids. J gave up 5 bases and V 7 bases, and 8 bases lay outside the gene matches.

This clonotype was picked up many times. The chain has TRBV6-1 and TRBJ1-6; D remains ambiguous. Germline V lookup: CDR1 MNHNS, CDR2 SASEGT. Trimming left V 1 base short and J 7 bases short, with 14 bases between. This CDR3 has 16 amino acids. In nucleotides, the CDR3 is TGTGCCAGCAGTGAAGAGGAGGGCCTGGGGAATTCACCCCTCCACTTT. Amino acids: CASSEEEGLGNSPLHF.

This clonotype showed up just a few times. The chain is built from TRBV30 and TRBJ2-5, with D perhaps matching TRBD1 (6 bases). The CDR3 loop spans 16 amino acids. CDR1 is GTSNPN and CDR2 is SVGIG in the germline V gene (reference sequence). Trimming pared 0 bases from V and 4 bases from J, leaving 18 bases between. CDR3: CAWSVPLRQVRETQYF. CDR3 DNA: TGTGCCTGGAGTGTACCCCTTCGACAGGTCCGAGAGACCCAGTACTTC.

This clonotype showed up many times. CDR3 region: CASSFDGRWEQYF. The DNA for the CDR3 is TGTGCCAGCAGTTTTGACGGCCGGTGGGAGCAGTACTTC. The genes are TRBV12-3 or TRBV12-4 and TRBJ2-7; D unresolved. V was cut by 3 bases and J by 7 bases, with 13 bases left in between. The CDR3 spans 13 residues.